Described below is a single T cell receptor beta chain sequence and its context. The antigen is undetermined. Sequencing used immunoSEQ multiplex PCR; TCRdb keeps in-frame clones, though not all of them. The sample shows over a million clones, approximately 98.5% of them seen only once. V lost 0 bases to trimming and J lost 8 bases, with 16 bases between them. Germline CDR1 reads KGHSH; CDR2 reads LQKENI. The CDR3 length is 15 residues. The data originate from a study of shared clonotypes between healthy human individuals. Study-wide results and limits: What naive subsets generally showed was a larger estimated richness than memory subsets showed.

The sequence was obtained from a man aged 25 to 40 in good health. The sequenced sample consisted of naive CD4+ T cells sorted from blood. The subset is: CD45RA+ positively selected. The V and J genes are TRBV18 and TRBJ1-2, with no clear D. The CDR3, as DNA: TGTGCCAGCTCACCACCTCGAGTGGCAATGGGAGGCTACACCTTC. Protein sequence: CASSPPRVAMGGYTF.